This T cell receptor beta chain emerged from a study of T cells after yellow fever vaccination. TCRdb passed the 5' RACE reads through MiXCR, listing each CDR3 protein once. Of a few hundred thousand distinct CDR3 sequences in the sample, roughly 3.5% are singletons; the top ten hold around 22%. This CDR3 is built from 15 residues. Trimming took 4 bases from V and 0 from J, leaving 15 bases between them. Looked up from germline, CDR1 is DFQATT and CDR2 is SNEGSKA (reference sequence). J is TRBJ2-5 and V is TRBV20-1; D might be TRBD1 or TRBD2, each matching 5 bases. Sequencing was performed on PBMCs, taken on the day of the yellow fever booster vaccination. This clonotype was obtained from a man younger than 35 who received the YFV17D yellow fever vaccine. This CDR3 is CSAKGTPRYQETQYF. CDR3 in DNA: TGCAGTGCTAAAGGGACCCCGAGGTACCAAGAGACCCAGTACTTC.